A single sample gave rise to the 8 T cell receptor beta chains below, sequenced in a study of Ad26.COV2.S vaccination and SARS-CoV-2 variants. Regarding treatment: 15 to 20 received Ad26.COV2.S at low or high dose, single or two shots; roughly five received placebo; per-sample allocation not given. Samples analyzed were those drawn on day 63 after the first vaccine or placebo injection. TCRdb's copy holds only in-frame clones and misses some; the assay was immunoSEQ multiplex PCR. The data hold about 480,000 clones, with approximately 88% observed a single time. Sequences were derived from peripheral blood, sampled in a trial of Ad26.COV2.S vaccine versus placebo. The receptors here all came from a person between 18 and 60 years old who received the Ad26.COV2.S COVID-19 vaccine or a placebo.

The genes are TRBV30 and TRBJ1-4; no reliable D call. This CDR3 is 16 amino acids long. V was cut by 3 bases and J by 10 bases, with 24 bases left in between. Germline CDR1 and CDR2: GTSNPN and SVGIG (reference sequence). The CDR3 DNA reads TGTGCCTGGAGGTCGAGGGTTATTTCCCTCGAAGGAAAACTGTTTTTT. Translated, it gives CAWRSRVISLEGKLFF.

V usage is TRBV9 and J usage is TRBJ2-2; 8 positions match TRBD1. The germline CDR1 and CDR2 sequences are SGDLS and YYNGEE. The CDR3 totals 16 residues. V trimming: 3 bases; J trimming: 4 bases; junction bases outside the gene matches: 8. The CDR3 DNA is TGTGCCAGCAGCGCCCTTCAGGGGGCGACCACCGGGGAGCTGTTTTTT. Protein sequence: CASSALQGATTGELFF. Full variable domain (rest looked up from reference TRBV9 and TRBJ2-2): DSGVTQTPKHLITATGQRVTLRCSPRSGDLSVYWYQQSLDQGLQFLIQYYNGEERAKGNILERFSAQQFPDLHSELNLSSLELGDSALYFCASSALQGATTGELFFGEGSRLTVL.

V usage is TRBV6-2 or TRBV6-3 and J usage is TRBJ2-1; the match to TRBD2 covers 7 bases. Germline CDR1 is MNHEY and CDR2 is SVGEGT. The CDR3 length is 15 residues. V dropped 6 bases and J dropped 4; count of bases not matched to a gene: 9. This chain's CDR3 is CASSPTSDSYNEQFF. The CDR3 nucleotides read TGTGCCAGCAGCCCCACTAGCGACTCGTACAATGAGCAGTTCTTC.

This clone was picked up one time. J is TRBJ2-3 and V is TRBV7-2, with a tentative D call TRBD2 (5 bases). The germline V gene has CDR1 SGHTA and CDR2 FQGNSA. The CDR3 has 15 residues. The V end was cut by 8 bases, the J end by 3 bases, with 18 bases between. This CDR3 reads CASARELALTDTQYF. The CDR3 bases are TGTGCCAGCGCACGGGAACTGGCATTGACAGATACGCAGTATTTT.

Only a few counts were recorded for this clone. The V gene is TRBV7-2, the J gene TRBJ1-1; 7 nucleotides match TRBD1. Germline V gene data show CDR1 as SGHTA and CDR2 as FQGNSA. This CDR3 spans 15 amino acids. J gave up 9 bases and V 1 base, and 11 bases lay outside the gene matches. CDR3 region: CASSLVGRGFGKAFF. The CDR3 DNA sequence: TGTGCCAGCAGCTTAGTCGGCAGGGGGTTTGGTAAAGCTTTCTTT.

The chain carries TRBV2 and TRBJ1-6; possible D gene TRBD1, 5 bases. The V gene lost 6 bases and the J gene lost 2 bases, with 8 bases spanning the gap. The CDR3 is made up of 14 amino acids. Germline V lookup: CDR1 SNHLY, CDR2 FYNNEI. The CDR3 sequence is CASRKDTYNSPLHF. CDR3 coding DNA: TGTGCCAGCAGGAAGGACACCTATAATTCACCCCTCCACTTT.

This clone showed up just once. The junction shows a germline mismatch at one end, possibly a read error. As DNA, the CDR3 is TGTGCCAGCTCACCACTCGCCGTACACAATGGGCAGTTCTTC. It specifies CASSPLAVHNGQFF. This chain joins TRBV18 and TRBJ2-1; no clear D. Per germline, CDR1 KGHSH and CDR2 LQKENI. This CDR3 spans 14 amino acids.

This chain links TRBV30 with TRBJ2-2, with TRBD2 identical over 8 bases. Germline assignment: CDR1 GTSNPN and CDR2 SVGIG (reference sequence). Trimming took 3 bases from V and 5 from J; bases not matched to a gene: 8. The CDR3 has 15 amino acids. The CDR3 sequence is CAWRVTGGPTGELFF. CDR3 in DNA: TGTGCCTGGAGGGTGACGGGAGGGCCGACCGGGGAGCTGTTTTTT.